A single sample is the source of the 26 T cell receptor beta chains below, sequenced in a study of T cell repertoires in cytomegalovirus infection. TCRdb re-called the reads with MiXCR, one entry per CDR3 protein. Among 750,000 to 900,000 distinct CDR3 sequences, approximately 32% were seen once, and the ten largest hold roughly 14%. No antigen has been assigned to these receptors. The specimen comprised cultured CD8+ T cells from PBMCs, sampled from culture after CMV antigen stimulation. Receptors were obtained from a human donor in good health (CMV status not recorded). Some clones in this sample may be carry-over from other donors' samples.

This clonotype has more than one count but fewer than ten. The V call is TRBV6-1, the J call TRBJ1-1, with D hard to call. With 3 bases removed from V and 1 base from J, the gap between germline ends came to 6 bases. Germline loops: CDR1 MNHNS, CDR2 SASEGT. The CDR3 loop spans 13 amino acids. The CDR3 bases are TGTGCCAGCAGTGATCTATGGAACACTGAAGCTTTCTTT. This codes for CASSDLWNTEAFF.

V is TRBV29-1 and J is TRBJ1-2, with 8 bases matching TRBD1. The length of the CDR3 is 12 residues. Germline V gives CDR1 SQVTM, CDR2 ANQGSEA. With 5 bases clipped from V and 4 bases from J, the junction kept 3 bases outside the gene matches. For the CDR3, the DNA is TGCAGCGTTATAGACAGGGGCTATGGCTACACCTTC. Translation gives CSVIDRGYGYTF.

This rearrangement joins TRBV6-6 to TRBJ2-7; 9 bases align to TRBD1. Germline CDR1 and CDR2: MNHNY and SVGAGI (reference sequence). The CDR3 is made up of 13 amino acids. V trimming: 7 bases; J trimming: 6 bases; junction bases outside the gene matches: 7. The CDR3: CASTRDRASEQYF. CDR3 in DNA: TGTGCCAGCACCCGGGACAGGGCATCCGAGCAGTACTTC.

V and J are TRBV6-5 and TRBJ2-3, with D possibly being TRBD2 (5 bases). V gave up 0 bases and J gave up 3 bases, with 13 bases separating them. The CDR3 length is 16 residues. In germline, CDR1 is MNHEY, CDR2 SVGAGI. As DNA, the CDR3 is TGTGCCAGCAGTTACTCTGGGAGTCGTCGGACAGATACGCAGTATTTT. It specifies CASSYSGSRRTDTQYF.

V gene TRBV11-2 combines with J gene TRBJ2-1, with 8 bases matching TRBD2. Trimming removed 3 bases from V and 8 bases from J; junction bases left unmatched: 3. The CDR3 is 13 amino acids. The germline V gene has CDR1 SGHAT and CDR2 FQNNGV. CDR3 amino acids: CASSLGLVYEQFF. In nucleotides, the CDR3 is TGTGCCAGCAGCTTGGGACTAGTCTATGAGCAGTTCTTC.

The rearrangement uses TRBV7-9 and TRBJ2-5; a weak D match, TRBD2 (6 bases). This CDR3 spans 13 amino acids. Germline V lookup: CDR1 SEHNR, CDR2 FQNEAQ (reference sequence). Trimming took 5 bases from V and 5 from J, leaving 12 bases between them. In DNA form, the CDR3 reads TGTGCCAGCAGCCGGACGGAGGGGGAGACCCAGTACTTC. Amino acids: CASSRTEGETQYF.

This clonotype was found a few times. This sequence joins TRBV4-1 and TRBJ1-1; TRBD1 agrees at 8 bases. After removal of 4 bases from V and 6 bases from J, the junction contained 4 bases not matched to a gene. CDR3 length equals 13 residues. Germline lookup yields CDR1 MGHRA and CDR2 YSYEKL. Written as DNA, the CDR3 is TGCGCCAGCAGCCTACGGACAGGGTCTGAAGCTTTCTTT. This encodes CASSLRTGSEAFF.

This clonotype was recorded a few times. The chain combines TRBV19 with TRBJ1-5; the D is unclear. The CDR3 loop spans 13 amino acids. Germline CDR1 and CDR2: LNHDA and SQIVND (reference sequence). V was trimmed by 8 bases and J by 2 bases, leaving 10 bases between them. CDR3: CASLGAGNQPQHF. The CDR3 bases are TGTGCCAGTTTAGGCGCAGGCAATCAGCCCCAGCATTTT.

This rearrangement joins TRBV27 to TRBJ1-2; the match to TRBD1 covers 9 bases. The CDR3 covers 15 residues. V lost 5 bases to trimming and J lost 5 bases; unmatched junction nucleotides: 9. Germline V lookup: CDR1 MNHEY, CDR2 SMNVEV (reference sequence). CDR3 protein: CASSPGGQGGYGYTF. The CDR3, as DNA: TGTGCCAGCAGTCCTGGGGGACAGGGAGGTTATGGCTACACCTTC.

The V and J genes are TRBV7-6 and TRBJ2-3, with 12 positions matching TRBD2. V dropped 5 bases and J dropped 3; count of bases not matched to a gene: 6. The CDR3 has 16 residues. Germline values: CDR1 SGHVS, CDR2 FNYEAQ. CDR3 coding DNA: TGTGCCAGCAGCGACGGGACTAGCGGGTTGACAGATACGCAGTATTTT. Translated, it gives CASSDGTSGLTDTQYF.

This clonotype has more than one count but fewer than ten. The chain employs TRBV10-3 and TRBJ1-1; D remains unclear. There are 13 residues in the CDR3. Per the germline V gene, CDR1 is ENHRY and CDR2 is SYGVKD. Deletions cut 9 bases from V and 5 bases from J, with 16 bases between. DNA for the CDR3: TGTGCCATTCTGGAGGGCCCGGGGACTGAAGCTTTCTTT. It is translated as CAILEGPGTEAFF.

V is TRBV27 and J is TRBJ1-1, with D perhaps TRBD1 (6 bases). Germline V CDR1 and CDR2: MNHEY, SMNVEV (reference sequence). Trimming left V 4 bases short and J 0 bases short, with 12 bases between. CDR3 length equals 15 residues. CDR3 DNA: TGTGCCAGCAGTTACAGGGTCCCAGTGAACACTGAAGCTTTCTTT. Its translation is CASSYRVPVNTEAFF.

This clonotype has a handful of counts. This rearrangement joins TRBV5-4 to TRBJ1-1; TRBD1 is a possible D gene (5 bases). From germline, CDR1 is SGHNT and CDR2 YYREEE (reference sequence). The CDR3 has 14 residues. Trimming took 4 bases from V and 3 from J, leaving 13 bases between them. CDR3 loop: CASSPAVGDTEAFF. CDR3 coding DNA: TGTGCCAGCAGCCCGGCTGTAGGGGACACTGAAGCTTTCTTT. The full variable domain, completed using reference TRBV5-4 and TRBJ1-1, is ETGVTQSPTHLIKTRGQQVTLRCSSQSGHNTVSWYQQALGQGPQFIFQYYREEENGRGNFPPRFSGLQFPNYSSELNVNALELDDSALYLCASSPAVGDTEAFFGQGTRLTVV.

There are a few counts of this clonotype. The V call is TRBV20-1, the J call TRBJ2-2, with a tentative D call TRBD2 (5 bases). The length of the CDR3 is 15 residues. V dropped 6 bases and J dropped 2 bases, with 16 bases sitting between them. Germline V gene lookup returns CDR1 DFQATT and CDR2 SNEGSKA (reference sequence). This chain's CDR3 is CSADAGETNTGELFF. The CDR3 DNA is TGCAGTGCAGATGCCGGGGAGACTAACACCGGGGAGCTGTTTTTT.

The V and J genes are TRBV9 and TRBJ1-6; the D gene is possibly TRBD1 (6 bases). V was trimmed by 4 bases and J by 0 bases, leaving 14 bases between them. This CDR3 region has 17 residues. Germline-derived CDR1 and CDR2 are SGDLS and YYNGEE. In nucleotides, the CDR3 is TGTGCCAGCAGCTCCGGGGGCAGCAGCTCCTATAATTCACCCCTCCACTTT. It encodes CASSSGGSSSYNSPLHF.

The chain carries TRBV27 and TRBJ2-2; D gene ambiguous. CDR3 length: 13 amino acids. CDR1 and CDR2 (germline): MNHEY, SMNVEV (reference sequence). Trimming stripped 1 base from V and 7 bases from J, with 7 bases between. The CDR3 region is CASSLWLGGELFF. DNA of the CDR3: TGTGCCAGCAGTTTATGGCTAGGCGGGGAGCTGTTTTTT.

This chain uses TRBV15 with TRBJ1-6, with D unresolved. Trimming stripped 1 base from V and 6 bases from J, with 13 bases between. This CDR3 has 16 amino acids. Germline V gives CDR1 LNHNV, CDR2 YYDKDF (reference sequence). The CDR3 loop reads CATSRARGPANSPLHF. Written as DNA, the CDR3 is TGTGCCACCAGCAGAGCAAGAGGACCCGCTAATTCACCCCTCCACTTT. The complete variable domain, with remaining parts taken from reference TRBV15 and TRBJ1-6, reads DAMVIQNPRYQVTQFGKPVTLSCSQTLNHNVMYWYQQKSSQAPKLLFHYYDKDFNNEADTPDNFQSRRPNTSFCFLDIRSPGLGDTAMYLCATSRARGPANSPLHFGNGTRLTVT.

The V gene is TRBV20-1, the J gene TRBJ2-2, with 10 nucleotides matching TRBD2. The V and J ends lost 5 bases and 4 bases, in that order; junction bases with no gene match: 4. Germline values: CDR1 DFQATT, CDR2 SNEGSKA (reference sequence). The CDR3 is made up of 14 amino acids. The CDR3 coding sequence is TGCAGTGCTCTTTGGACTAGCGGCACCGGGGAGCTGTTTTTT. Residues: CSALWTSGTGELFF.

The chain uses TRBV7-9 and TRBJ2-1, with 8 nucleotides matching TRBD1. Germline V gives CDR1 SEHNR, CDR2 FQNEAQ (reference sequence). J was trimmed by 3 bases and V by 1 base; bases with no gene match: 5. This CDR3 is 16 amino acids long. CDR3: CASSLVTGEIYNEQFF. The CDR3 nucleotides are TGTGCCAGCAGCTTAGTGACAGGGGAGATCTACAATGAGCAGTTCTTC.

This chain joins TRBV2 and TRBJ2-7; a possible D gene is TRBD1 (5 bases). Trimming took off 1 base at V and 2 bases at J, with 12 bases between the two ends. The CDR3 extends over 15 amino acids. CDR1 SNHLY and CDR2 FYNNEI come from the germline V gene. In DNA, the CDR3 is TGTGCCAGCAGTGAAGGACAGCCTCTTACCTACGAGCAGTACTTC. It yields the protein CASSEGQPLTYEQYF. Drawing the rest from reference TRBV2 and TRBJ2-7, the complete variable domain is EPEVTQTPSHQVTQMGQEVILRCVPISNHLYFYWYRQILGQKVEFLVSFYNNEISEKSEIFDDQFSVERPDGSNFTLKIRSTKLEDSAMYFCASSEGQPLTYEQYFGPGTRLTVT.

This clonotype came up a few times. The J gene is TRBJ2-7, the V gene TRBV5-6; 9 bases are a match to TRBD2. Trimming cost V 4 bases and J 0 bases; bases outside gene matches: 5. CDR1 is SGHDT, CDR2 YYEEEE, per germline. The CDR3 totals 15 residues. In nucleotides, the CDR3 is TGTGCCAGCAGCCGTAGCGGGGGAAGCTCCTACGAGCAGTACGTC. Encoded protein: CASSRSGGSSYEQYV.

The CDR3 nucleotides are TGTGCCAGCAGCTTGCTGACTGGGACAGGGATAGACCCTATAGATACGCAGTATTTT. Encoded protein: CASSLLTGTGIDPIDTQYF. V and J are TRBV5-6 and TRBJ2-3; TRBD1 matches at 9 bases. J was trimmed by 5 bases and V by 1 base; bases with no gene match: 17. Germline values: CDR1 SGHDT, CDR2 YYEEEE. The length of the CDR3 is 19 residues.

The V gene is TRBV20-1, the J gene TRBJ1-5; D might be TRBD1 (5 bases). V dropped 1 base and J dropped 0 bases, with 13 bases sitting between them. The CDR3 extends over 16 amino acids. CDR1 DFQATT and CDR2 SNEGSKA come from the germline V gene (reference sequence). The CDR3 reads CSARGRQLYSNQPQHF. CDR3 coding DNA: TGCAGTGCTAGAGGACGACAGTTATATAGCAATCAGCCCCAGCATTTT.

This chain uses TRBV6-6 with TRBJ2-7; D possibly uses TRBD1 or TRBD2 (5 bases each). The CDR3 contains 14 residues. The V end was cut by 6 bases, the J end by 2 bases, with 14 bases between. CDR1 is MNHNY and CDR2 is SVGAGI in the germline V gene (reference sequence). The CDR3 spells CASSSPGRTYEQYV. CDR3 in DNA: TGTGCCAGCAGCTCCCCGGGACGGACCTACGAGCAGTACGTC.

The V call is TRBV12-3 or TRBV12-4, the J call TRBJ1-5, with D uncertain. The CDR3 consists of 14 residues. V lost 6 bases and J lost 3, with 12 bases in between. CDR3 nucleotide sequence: TGTGCCAGCAGACCCGACACCTTCAATCAGCCCCAGCATTTT. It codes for CASRPDTFNQPQHF.

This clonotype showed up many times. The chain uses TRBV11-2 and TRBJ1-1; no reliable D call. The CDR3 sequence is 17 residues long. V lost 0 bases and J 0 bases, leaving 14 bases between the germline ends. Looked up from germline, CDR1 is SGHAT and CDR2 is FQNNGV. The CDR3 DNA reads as TGTGCCAGCAGCTTAGATGTAGGGATCCGATTGAACACTGAAGCTTTCTTT. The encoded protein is CASSLDVGIRLNTEAFF.